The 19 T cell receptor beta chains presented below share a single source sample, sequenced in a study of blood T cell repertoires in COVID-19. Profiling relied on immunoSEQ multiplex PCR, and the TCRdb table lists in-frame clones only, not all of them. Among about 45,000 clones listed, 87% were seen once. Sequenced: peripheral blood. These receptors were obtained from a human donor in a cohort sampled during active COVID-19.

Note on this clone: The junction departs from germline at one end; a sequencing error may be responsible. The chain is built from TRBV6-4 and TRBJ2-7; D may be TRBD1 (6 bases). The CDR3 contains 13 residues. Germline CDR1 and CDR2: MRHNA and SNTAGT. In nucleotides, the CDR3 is TGTGCCAGCAGTGACTACAGGGCGCGTGCCCGTTTCTTC. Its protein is CASSDYRARARFF.

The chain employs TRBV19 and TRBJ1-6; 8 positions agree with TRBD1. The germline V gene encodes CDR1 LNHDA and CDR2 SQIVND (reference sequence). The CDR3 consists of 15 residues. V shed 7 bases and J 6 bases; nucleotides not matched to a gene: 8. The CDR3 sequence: CASTSSDRANSPLHF. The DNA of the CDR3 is TGTGCCAGTACCTCCTCGGACAGGGCTAATTCACCCCTCCACTTT.

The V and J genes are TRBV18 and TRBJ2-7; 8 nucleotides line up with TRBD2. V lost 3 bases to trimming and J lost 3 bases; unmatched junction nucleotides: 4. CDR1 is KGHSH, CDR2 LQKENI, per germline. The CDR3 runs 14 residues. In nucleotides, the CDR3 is TGTGCCAGCTCACCTAGGACTAGCAGCTACGAGCAGTACTTC. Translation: CASSPRTSSYEQYF.

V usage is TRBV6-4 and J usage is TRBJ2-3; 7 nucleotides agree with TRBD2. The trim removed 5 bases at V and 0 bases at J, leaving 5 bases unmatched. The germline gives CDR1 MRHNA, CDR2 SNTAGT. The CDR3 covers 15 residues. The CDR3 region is CASSNGGGSTDTQYF. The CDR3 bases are TGTGCCAGCAGTAACGGGGGAGGGAGCACAGATACGCAGTATTTT.

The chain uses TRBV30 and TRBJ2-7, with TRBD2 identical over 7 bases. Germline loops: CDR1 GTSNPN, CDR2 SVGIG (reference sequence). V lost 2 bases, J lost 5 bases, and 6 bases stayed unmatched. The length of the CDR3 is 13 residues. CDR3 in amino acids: CAWSPAAGDEQYF. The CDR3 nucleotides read TGTGCCTGGAGTCCAGCCGCGGGGGACGAGCAGTACTTC.

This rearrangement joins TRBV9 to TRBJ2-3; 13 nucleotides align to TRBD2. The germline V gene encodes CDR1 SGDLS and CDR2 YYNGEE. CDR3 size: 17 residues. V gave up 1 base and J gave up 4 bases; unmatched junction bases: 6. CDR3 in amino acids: CASSVFGTSGMADTQYF. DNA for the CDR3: TGTGCCAGCAGCGTATTCGGGACTAGCGGGATGGCAGATACGCAGTATTTT.

The CDR3 DNA is TGTGCCAGCAGCGTAACGGGGAACAGGGCCCAAGAGACCCAGTACTTC. Translating gives CASSVTGNRAQETQYF. This chain connects TRBV9 to TRBJ2-5, with D possibly matching TRBD1 (6 bases). Trimming removed 1 base from V and 1 base from J, with 14 bases in between. This CDR3 comprises 16 residues. Germline V lookup: CDR1 SGDLS, CDR2 YYNGEE.

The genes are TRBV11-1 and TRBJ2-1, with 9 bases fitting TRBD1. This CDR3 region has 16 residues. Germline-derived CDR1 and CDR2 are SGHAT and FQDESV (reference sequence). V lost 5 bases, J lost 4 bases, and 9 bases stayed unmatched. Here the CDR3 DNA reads TGTGCCAGCAGCCGAATTGGGACAGGGAAGTACAATGAGCAGTTCTTC. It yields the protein CASSRIGTGKYNEQFF.

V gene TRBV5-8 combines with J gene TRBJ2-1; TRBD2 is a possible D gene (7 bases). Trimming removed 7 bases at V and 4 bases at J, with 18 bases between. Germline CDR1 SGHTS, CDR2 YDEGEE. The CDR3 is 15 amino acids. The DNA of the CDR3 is TGTGCCAGCCCTCCCGGTCGGGGGGCTTACAATGAGCAGTTCTTC. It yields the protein CASPPGRGAYNEQFF.

The CDR3 spells CASGLAQLHRDRTYNEQFF. DNA for the CDR3: TGTGCTAGTGGTTTGGCTCAACTACACCGGGACAGGACCTACAATGAGCAGTTCTTC. The chain joins TRBV12-5 to TRBJ2-1, with 8 bases that match TRBD1. The junction had 13 bases not matched to a gene; V was cut back by 1 base and J by 2 bases. Germline loops: CDR1 LGHNT, CDR2 FRNRAP. The CDR3 loop spans 19 amino acids.

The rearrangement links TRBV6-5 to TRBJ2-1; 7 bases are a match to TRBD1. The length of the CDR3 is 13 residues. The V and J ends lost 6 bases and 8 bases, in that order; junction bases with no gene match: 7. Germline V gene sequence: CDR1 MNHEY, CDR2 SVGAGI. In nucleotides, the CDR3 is TGTGCCAGCAGGAGGGCAGGGGGTGATGAGCAGTTCTTC. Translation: CASRRAGGDEQFF.

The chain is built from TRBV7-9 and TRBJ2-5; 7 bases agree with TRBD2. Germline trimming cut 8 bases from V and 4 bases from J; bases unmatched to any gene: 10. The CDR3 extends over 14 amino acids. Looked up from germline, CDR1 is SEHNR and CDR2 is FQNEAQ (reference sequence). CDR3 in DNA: TGTGCCAGCGGCAGACTAGCCCAGCCAGAGACCCAGTACTTC. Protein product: CASGRLAQPETQYF.

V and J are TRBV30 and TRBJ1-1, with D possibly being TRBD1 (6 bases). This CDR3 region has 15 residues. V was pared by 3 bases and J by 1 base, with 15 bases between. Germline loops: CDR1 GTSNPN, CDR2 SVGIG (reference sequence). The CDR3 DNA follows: TGTGCCTGGAGGACAGGCTCCCTTGGGAACACTGAAGCTTTCTTT. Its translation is CAWRTGSLGNTEAFF.

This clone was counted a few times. The CDR3 bases are TGTGCCAGCAGCAAAGGCGGGACAGGGGGCTTAGGGGATACGCAGTATTTT. Residues: CASSKGGTGGLGDTQYF. This chain uses TRBV21-1 with TRBJ2-3; the table's D call of TRBD1 was not tested on the DNA. TRBV21-1 corresponds to a pseudogene. The CDR3 runs to 17 residues.

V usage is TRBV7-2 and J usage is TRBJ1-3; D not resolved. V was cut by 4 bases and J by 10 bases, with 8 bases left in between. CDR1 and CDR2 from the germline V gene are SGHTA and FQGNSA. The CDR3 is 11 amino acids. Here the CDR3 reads CASSSTGTIYF. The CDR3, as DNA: TGTGCCAGCAGCTCCACGGGGACCATATATTTT.

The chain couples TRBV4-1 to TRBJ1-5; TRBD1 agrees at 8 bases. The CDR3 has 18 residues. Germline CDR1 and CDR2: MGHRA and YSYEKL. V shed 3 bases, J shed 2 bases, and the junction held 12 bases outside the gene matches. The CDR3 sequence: CASSQYAGGTGGNQPQHF. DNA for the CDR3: TGCGCCAGCAGCCAGTACGCGGGGGGGACAGGAGGCAATCAGCCCCAGCATTTT.

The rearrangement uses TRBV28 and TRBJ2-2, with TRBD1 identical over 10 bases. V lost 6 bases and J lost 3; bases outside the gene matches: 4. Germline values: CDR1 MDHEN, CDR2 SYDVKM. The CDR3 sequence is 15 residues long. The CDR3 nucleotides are TGTGCCAGCAGGAGGACAGGGGGGGACACCGGGGAGCTGTTTTTT. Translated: CASRRTGGDTGELFF.

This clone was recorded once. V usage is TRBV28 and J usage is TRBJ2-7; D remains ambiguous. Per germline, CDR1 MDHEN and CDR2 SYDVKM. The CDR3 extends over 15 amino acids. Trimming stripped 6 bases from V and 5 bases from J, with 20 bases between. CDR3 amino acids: CASSPGRPLFHEQYF. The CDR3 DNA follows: TGTGCCAGCAGCCCAGGCCGACCCCTTTTCCACGAGCAGTACTTC.

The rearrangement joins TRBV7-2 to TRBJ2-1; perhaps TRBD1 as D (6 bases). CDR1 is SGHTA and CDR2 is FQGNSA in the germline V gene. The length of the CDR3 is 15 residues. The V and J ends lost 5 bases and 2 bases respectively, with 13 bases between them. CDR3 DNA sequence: TGTGCCAGCAGCCAAACACCAGGGGCCTACAATGAGCAGTTCTTC. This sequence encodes CASSQTPGAYNEQFF. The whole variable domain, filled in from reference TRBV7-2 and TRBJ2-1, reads GAGVSQSPSNKVTEKGKDVELRCDPISGHTALYWYRQSLGQGLEFLIYFQGNSAPDKSGLPSDRFSAERTGGSVSTLTIQRTQQEDSAVYLCASSQTPGAYNEQFFGPGTRLTVL.